This TCR beta chain was recorded in a study of cytomegalovirus exposure and HLA in healthy donors. Study background: A later analysis reported the same platform for the approximately 110 validation repertoires and the 666 first-cohort repertoires.

Findings of the study overall: Rare TCR sequences dominated, though some public TCRs recurred in many donors. Researchers catalogued about 150 TCR beta chains as cytomegalovirus-associated.

In its sample, this clone was seen a few times. Its target is not known. Clones were sequenced by immunoSEQ multiplex PCR, and TCRdb holds only the in-frame ones, with some missing. This sample has roughly 150,000 clones, with 85% to 90% found just once. Separate from the approximately 730-subject first cohort, the approximately 120-subject validation cohort was the one that the donors belonged to. Germline values: CDR1 SGHTA, CDR2 FQGNSA. The CDR3 spans 15 residues. The ends were cut back, 2 bases at V and 2 bases at J, with 13 bases in the middle. This TCR derives from a man aged 18 to 29 in good health and CMV-seropositive. The chain has TRBV7-2 and TRBJ2-7; D is unresolved. The sample taken for sequencing was PBMCs. DNA of the CDR3: TGTGCCAGCAGCTTACAGGCAGACCGAACCTACGAGCAGTACTTC. Protein product: CASSLQADRTYEQYF. Full variable domain (outside the CDR3, taken from reference TRBV7-2 and TRBJ2-7): GAGVSQSPSNKVTEKGKDVELRCDPISGHTALYWYRQSLGQGLEFLIYFQGNSAPDKSGLPSDRFSAERTGGSVSTLTIQRTQQEDSAVYLCASSLQADRTYEQYFGPGTRLTVT.